This T cell receptor (beta chain) was found in a study of blood T cell repertoires in COVID-19. Study information: Spain, Italy and the United States supplied samples that represented acute and convalescent COVID-19.

The CDR3 length is 15 residues. V was clipped by 6 bases and J by 2 bases, with 16 bases between them. Per the germline V gene, CDR1 is LNHDA and CDR2 is SQIVND (reference sequence). Produced via immunoSEQ multiplex PCR; TCRdb's table is partial and in-frame only. The sample contains 150,000 to 200,000 clones, 90% of which appear only once. This clone was seen more than once but under ten times. The sequencing sample was made of peripheral blood. This receptor was taken from a man in his 60s with active or convalescent COVID-19. The chain couples TRBV19 to TRBJ1-1; a weak D match, TRBD1 (6 bases). As DNA, the CDR3 is TGTGCCAGTAGCAACAGACAGGCCGGAAACACTGAAGCTTTCTTT. It specifies CASSNRQAGNTEAFF.